The entry below describes one T cell receptor (beta chain). This CDR3 region has 13 residues. Per germline, CDR1 SGHRS and CDR2 YFSETQ. V lost 1 base to trimming and J lost 6 bases, with 10 bases between them. These data belong to a study of blood T cell repertoires in COVID-19. Profiled with immunoSEQ multiplex PCR; TCRdb holds only in-frame clones, not every one. The sample has roughly 90,000 clones, about 85% seen once. The V call is TRBV5-1, the J call TRBJ1-2; D is possibly TRBD1 (5 bases). The TCR comes from a woman aged 80 or over with COVID-19, enrolled during active disease. The sample taken for sequencing was peripheral blood. CDR3 loop: CASSLIQGHGYTF. DNA for the CDR3: TGCGCCAGCAGCTTGATCCAGGGTCATGGCTACACCTTC.